This entry features one T cell receptor beta chain sequence. Germline assignment: CDR1 SGHRS and CDR2 YFSETQ. Trimming took 0 bases from V and 2 from J; bases not matched to a gene: 3. The CDR3 loop spans 16 amino acids. Original data processing: Amplification of reference gene primers was used by the study to estimate nucleated cell counts. Assay: immunoSEQ multiplex PCR; the TCRdb copy retains only in-frame clones and omits some. Clone size and V and J calls were adopted from that table, with D and trimming inferred from the DNA. The data contain around 45,000 clones, 83% of them singletons. These data originate in a study of blood T cell repertoires in COVID-19. Study overall: Collection of acute and convalescent COVID-19 samples took place in the United States, Italy and Spain. T cells, B-cell-depleted T cells, or PBMCs supplied cDNA or gDNA.

The chain carries TRBV5-1 and TRBJ2-2; TRBD1 agrees at 8 bases. The sequenced sample was peripheral blood. The sequence was collected from a man older than 75 in a cohort sampled during active COVID-19. DNA for the CDR3: TGCGCCAGCAGCTTGGCCGGGACAGGAAACACCGGGGAGCTGTTTTTT. Amino acids: CASSLAGTGNTGELFF.